The clone carrying this T cell receptor beta chain was seen only once. The source of the sample is a study of blood T cell repertoires in COVID-19. Original data processing: Quantification of nucleated cells was approximated via reference gene primer amplification. Sequencing was performed with immunoSEQ multiplex PCR; in TCRdb, only in-frame clones are kept and a portion is missing. The DNA was the basis for D and trimming; V, J and clone size are from that table. Seen here are a few hundred thousand clones, around nine tenths observed once, and the top ten hold 11%. There are 15 residues in the CDR3. With 5 bases removed from V and 7 bases from J, the gap between germline ends came to 17 bases. Germline CDR1 is SEHNR and CDR2 is FQNEAQ (reference sequence).

This TCR derives from a woman under 40 with COVID-19, enrolled during active disease. This chain uses TRBV7-9 with TRBJ2-2; D is uncertain. The sample comprised peripheral blood. CDR3 loop: CASSPSNPSSGELFF. The CDR3, as DNA: TGTGCCAGCAGCCCCTCGAACCCGAGTAGCGGGGAGCTGTTTTTT.